Listed here are 28 T cell receptor beta chains from one sample, sequenced in a study of T cell repertoires in cytomegalovirus infection. Using its own MiXCR run on the reads, TCRdb lists one record per CDR3 protein. The sample includes just under 300,000 distinct CDR3 sequences, around 9.6% of them seen just once. The sequencing input was PBMCs. The receptors were sampled from a human donor in good health (CMV status not recorded). Some clones in this sample may be carry-over from other donors' samples.

In its sample, this clonotype was seen many times. This sequence joins TRBV28 and TRBJ1-5; possible D gene TRBD1, 6 bases. The CDR3 runs 15 residues. Trimming left V 2 bases short and J 6 bases short, with 14 bases between. The germline V gene encodes CDR1 MDHEN and CDR2 SYDVKM. The CDR3 protein is CASSLVEQGIQPQHF. DNA for the CDR3: TGTGCCAGCAGTTTAGTCGAACAGGGAATTCAGCCCCAGCATTTT.

The sample holds a few counts of this clonotype. The V gene is TRBV5-1, the J gene TRBJ1-2; D might be TRBD1 (5 bases). Germline CDR1 SGHRS, CDR2 YFSETQ. The CDR3 spans 15 residues. V dropped 1 base and J dropped 4 bases, with 14 bases sitting between them. CDR3 in amino acids: CASSLMQGESYGYTF. CDR3 nucleotide sequence: TGCGCCAGCAGCTTGATGCAGGGTGAGAGCTATGGCTACACCTTC.

This clonotype came up many times. The V call is TRBV5-6, the J call TRBJ2-1; 9 bases are shared with TRBD1. CDR1 is SGHDT, CDR2 YYEEEE, per germline. The J segment lost 6 bases and the V segment lost 2 bases, leaving 6 bases of the junction unmatched. The CDR3 loop spans 15 amino acids. Written as DNA, the CDR3 is TGTGCCAGCAGCTTTGACAGGGGGTATGGCAATGAGCAGTTCTTC. This encodes CASSFDRGYGNEQFF.

In this sample, this clonotype turned up many times. The CDR3 loop reads CASSYSQNQMAKNIQYF. CDR3 bases: TGTGCCAGCAGTTACTCGCAGAACCAAATGGCCAAAAACATTCAGTACTTC. This chain connects TRBV6-6 to TRBJ2-4; D gene ambiguous. Germline CDR1 reads MNHNY; CDR2 reads SVGAGI (reference sequence). V lost 0 bases and J lost 1, with 13 bases in between. The CDR3 is 17 amino acids.

This clonotype was observed many times. V gene TRBV5-5 combines with J gene TRBJ2-1; 9 nucleotides align to TRBD2. V lost 5 bases and J lost 3; bases outside the gene matches: 15. Germline V gene data show CDR1 as SGHKS and CDR2 as YYEKEE (reference sequence). This CDR3 spans 18 amino acids. The CDR3 bases are TGTGCCAGCAGTACTCCCCGGGCTAGCGGGGTCCACTACAATGAGCAGTTCTTC. Translating gives CASSTPRASGVHYNEQFF.

This clonotype showed up many times. This chain joins TRBV7-2 and TRBJ2-3, with D possibly matching TRBD2 (7 bases). V lost 3 bases and J 0 bases, leaving 10 bases between the germline ends. Per germline, CDR1 SGHTA and CDR2 FQGNSA. This CDR3 is built from 15 residues. This CDR3 is CASSLRGQSTDTQYF. DNA of the CDR3: TGTGCCAGCAGCTTGCGGGGGCAGAGCACAGATACGCAGTATTTT.

This clonotype came up many times. This sequence joins TRBV7-3 and TRBJ1-6, with 8 bases aligning to TRBD1. CDR1 SGHTA and CDR2 FQGTGA come from the germline V gene. The V and J ends lost 5 bases and 10 bases, in that order; junction bases with no gene match: 10. The CDR3 extends over 15 amino acids. CDR3 sequence: CASSPDQGARSPLHF. For the CDR3, the DNA is TGTGCCAGCAGCCCCGACCAGGGGGCGCGCTCACCCCTCCACTTT. Together with reference TRBV7-3 and TRBJ1-6, the CDR3 gives the full variable domain: GAGVSQTPSNKVTEKGKYVELRCDPISGHTALYWYRQSLGQGPEFLIYFQGTGAADDSGLPNDRFFAVRPEGSVSTLKIQRTERGDSAVYLCASSPDQGARSPLHFGNGTRLTVT.

This clonotype was seen repeatedly, ten times or more. The V gene is TRBV12-3 or TRBV12-4, the J gene TRBJ1-1; no reliable D call. With 1 base removed from V and 8 bases from J, the gap between germline ends came to 14 bases. This CDR3 spans 14 amino acids. The CDR3 loop reads CASSLVDRTTEAFF. In nucleotides, the CDR3 is TGTGCCAGCAGTTTAGTGGACCGTACGACAGAAGCTTTCTTT.

At least ten counts were recorded for this clonotype. The V gene is TRBV4-1, the J gene TRBJ2-5; TRBD2 is a possible D gene (5 bases). The V end lost 3 bases, the J end lost 5 bases, and 16 bases lay between the germline ends. The CDR3 sequence is 15 residues long. Germline values: CDR1 MGHRA, CDR2 YSYEKL. The CDR3 loop is CASSQLTAGGETQYF. CDR3 sequence (DNA): TGCGCCAGCAGCCAGCTTACAGCTGGCGGGGAGACCCAGTACTTC.

The table lists this clonotype with many counts. V and J are TRBV18 and TRBJ2-3; 8 positions match TRBD2. CDR1 is KGHSH and CDR2 is LQKENI in the germline V gene. V gave up 3 bases and J gave up 2 bases; unmatched junction bases: 4. CDR3 length equals 15 residues. The CDR3 sequence is CASSPGGAFTDTQYF. The CDR3 DNA reads TGTGCCAGCTCACCCGGGGGGGCGTTCACAGATACGCAGTATTTT.

Only a few counts were recorded for this clonotype. The chain links TRBV20-1 to TRBJ2-7; D not resolved. The CDR3 has 13 residues. Germline V gene sequence: CDR1 DFQATT, CDR2 SNEGSKA (reference sequence). V shed 2 bases and J shed 4 bases, with 12 bases lying between them. CDR3 bases: TGCAGTGCTAGATTTCCCTCAGGATACGAGCAGTACTTC. Translated, it gives CSARFPSGYEQYF.

The table lists this clonotype with a few counts. The J gene is TRBJ2-2, the V gene TRBV12-3 or TRBV12-4; D is perhaps TRBD2 (5 bases). CDR3 length: 15 residues. V lost 6 bases, J lost 0 bases, and 11 bases lay in between. CDR3 residues: CASRGRGSNTGELFF. The CDR3 nucleotides read TGTGCCAGCAGGGGCCGGGGTTCGAACACCGGGGAGCTGTTTTTT.

This clonotype was observed a few times. V and J are TRBV10-1 and TRBJ1-2; maybe TRBD1 (5 bases). This CDR3 has 14 residues. V lost 4 bases and J 8 bases, leaving 17 bases between the germline ends. Germline lookup yields CDR1 WNHNN and CDR2 SYGVQD (reference sequence). In DNA, the CDR3 is TGCGCCAGCAGTGGTGAAGGGGATAAAGGGGGCTACACCTTC. The encoded protein is CASSGEGDKGGYTF.

This chain connects TRBV11-2 to TRBJ1-1, with D unresolved. Trimming cost V 5 bases and J 1 base, with 11 bases left between them. The CDR3 is 14 residues long. Germline lookup yields CDR1 SGHAT and CDR2 FQNNGV. CDR3 sequence: CASSRGAGNTEAFF. In DNA form, the CDR3 reads TGTGCCAGCAGCCGAGGCGCGGGGAACACTGAAGCTTTCTTT.

This clonotype was detected many times. The chain employs TRBV12-3 or TRBV12-4 and TRBJ2-1; 8 bases line up with TRBD2. Trimming took 4 bases from V and 9 from J; bases not matched to a gene: 8. The CDR3 totals 14 residues. The CDR3 is CASSSVPGLGEQFF. The CDR3 DNA is TGTGCCAGCAGTTCTGTCCCGGGACTAGGTGAGCAGTTCTTC.

This clonotype was counted ten times or more. The chain carries TRBV12-3 or TRBV12-4 and TRBJ1-1, with 7 bases that match TRBD1. There are 14 residues in the CDR3. With V trimmed by 7 bases and J by 10 bases, 15 bases remained unmatched. The CDR3 protein is CASTLTGSDRTAFF. The CDR3 nucleotides are TGTGCCAGCACCCTGACAGGCTCGGACAGGACAGCTTTCTTT.

This clonotype was recorded a few times. The gene calls are TRBV19 and TRBJ2-7, with 10 bases identical to TRBD1. Germline V CDR1 and CDR2: LNHDA, SQIVND (reference sequence). This CDR3 contains 14 residues. After removal of 7 bases from V and 5 bases from J, the junction contained 8 bases not matched to a gene. CDR3 in DNA: TGTGCCAGTACTCCGGGACAGGGGTTAGACGAGCAGTACTTC. Translating gives CASTPGQGLDEQYF.

This sequence joins TRBV10-3 and TRBJ2-1; TRBD2 aligns across 8 bases. Germline lookup yields CDR1 ENHRY and CDR2 SYGVKD. The CDR3 extends over 14 amino acids. The trim removed 6 bases at V and 6 bases at J, leaving 7 bases unmatched. In DNA form, the CDR3 reads TGTGCCATCAGCGGGACTAGTGCATCCAATGAGCAGTTCTTC. Translating it yields CAISGTSASNEQFF.

The table lists this clonotype with many counts. This rearrangement joins TRBV28 to TRBJ2-1, with D possibly called TRBD1 or TRBD2 (5 bases each). From germline, CDR1 is MDHEN and CDR2 SYDVKM. The CDR3 totals 13 residues. The germline V and J ends were trimmed by 4 bases and 13 bases, with 17 bases remaining between them. DNA of the CDR3: TGTGCCAGCAGTTCTACCGGGACCCCGGATCAGTTCTTC. Its translation: CASSSTGTPDQFF.

The V and J genes are TRBV6-2 or TRBV6-3 and TRBJ1-1; the match to TRBD1 covers 7 bases. The CDR3 sequence is 13 residues long. Losses at the gene ends were 5 bases for V and 5 bases for J; bases not matched to a gene: 5. Germline V CDR1 and CDR2: MNHEY, SVGEGT. CDR3 in amino acids: CASSVNRGTEAFF. CDR3 DNA sequence: TGTGCCAGCAGTGTAAACAGGGGAACTGAAGCTTTCTTT.

This clonotype was counted at least ten times. Mismatch with germline at one junction end may stem from a read error. This sequence joins TRBV10-3 and TRBJ2-7; 11 bases agree with TRBD2. This CDR3 contains 13 residues. Germline V gene data show CDR1 as ENHRY and CDR2 as SYGVKD. The CDR3 bases are TGTGCCATCAGTGGTACTAGCGGGGGACCGGGGGGCTTC. It encodes CAISGTSGGPGGF.

This clonotype showed up many times. The chain is built from TRBV19 and TRBJ1-1; D ambiguous. Germline CDR1 is LNHDA and CDR2 is SQIVND (reference sequence). The CDR3 length is 13 residues. Deletions cut 9 bases from V and 3 bases from J, with 14 bases between. CDR3 residues: CASQISGDTEAFF. CDR3 nucleotide sequence: TGTGCCAGCCAAATTTCCGGAGACACTGAAGCTTTCTTT.

This clonotype showed up many times. This chain links TRBV5-6 with TRBJ2-5, with 7 bases that match TRBD1. Per germline, CDR1 SGHDT and CDR2 YYEEEE. The J segment lost 6 bases and the V segment lost 3 bases, leaving 8 bases of the junction unmatched. The CDR3 length is 14 residues. The DNA for the CDR3 is TGTGCCAGCAGCTCCCGGGACAGCACAAAGACCCAGTACTTC. As protein: CASSSRDSTKTQYF.

This clonotype appeared many times. The V call is TRBV20-1, the J call TRBJ1-3; no clear D gene. Germline CDR1 is DFQATT and CDR2 is SNEGSKA (reference sequence). The CDR3 is made up of 15 amino acids. The germline V and J ends were trimmed by 0 bases and 0 bases, with 9 bases remaining between them. The CDR3 DNA reads as TGCAGTGCTAGAGATCCCCCTAACTCTGGAAACACCATATATTTT. Translating it yields CSARDPPNSGNTIYF.

Ten or more counts support this clonotype. This rearrangement joins TRBV28 to TRBJ2-7, with TRBD1 matching over 9 bases. V trimming: 1 base; J trimming: 6 bases; junction bases outside the gene matches: 7. Germline V gene data show CDR1 as MDHEN and CDR2 as SYDVKM. The CDR3 is 15 residues long. CDR3 in DNA: TGTGCCAGCAGTTTATTTGGGACAGGGTTTTTCGAGCAGTACGTC. Translation gives CASSLFGTGFFEQYV.

This clonotype has more than one count but fewer than ten. V is TRBV3-1 and J is TRBJ1-3; D might be TRBD1 (6 bases). The germline V gene encodes CDR1 LGHDT and CDR2 YNNKEL (reference sequence). This CDR3 has 15 amino acids. The V end was cut by 5 bases, the J end by 2 bases, with 13 bases between. The CDR3 region is CASSAASGAGNTIYF. DNA of the CDR3: TGTGCCAGCAGCGCGGCTTCAGGGGCTGGAAACACCATATATTTT.

This clonotype showed up just a few times. This rearrangement joins TRBV3-1 to TRBJ2-7, with D possibly matching TRBD1 (5 bases). The ends were cut back, 1 base at V and 0 bases at J, with 7 bases in the middle. This CDR3 has 14 residues. Germline CDR1 LGHDT, CDR2 YNNKEL (reference sequence). The CDR3 reads CASSQVTVSYEQYF. The DNA for the CDR3 is TGTGCCAGCAGCCAAGTGACAGTCTCCTACGAGCAGTACTTC.

V usage is TRBV7-9 and J usage is TRBJ1-2; D unclear. Per the germline V gene, CDR1 is SEHNR and CDR2 is FQNEAQ (reference sequence). V was trimmed by 1 base and J by 10 bases, leaving 10 bases between them. The CDR3 is 12 residues long. The chain's CDR3 is CASSLGPMDYTF. The CDR3, as DNA: TGTGCCAGCAGCTTAGGACCTATGGACTACACCTTC.